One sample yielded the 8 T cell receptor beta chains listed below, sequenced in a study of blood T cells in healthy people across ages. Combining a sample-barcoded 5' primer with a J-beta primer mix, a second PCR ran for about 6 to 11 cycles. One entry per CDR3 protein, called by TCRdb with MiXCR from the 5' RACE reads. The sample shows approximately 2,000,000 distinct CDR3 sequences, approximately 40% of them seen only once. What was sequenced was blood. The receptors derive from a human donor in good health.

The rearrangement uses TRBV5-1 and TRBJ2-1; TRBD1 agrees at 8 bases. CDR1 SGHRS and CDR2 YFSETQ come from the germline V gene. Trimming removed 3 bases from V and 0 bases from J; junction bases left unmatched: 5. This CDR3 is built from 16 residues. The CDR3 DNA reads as TGCGCCAGCAGCTACCGGACAGGGAACTCCTACAATGAGCAGTTCTTC. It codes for CASSYRTGNSYNEQFF. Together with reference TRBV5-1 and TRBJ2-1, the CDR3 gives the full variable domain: KAGVTQTPRYLIKTRGQQVTLSCSPISGHRSVSWYQQTPGQGLQFLFEYFSETQRNKGNFPGRFSGRQFSNSRSEMNVSTLELGDSALYLCASSYRTGNSYNEQFFGPGTRLTVL.

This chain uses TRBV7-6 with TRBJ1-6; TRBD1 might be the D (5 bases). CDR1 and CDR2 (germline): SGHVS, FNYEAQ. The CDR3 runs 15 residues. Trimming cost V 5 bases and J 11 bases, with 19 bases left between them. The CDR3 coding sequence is TGTGCCAGCAGCCCCGGGGGGGGTTTTTCTACACCCCTCCACTTT. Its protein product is CASSPGGGFSTPLHF.

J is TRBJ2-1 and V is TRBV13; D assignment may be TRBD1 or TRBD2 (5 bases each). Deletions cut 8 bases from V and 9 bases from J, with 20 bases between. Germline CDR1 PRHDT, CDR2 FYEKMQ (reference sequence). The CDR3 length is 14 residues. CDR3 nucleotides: TGTGCCAGCCTATCGAGGGGCAGGGCGATTGAGCAGTTCTTC. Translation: CASLSRGRAIEQFF.

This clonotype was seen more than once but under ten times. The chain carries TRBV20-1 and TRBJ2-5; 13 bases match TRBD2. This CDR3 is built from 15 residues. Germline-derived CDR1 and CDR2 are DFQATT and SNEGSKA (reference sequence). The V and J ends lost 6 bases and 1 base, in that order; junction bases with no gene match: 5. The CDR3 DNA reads TGCAGTGCCCAGGGACTAGCGGGGAGCCAAGAGACCCAGTACTTC. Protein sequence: CSAQGLAGSQETQYF.

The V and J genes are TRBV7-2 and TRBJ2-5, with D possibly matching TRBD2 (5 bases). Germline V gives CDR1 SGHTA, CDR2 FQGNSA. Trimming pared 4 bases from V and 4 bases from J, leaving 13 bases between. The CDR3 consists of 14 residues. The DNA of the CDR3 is TGTGCCAGCAGCTCAAGGTCCGGAGGAGAGACCCAGTACTTC. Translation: CASSSRSGGETQYF.

CDR3: CAISGTFSSYEQYF. In nucleotides, the CDR3 is TGTGCCATCAGCGGGACTTTCAGCTCCTACGAGCAGTACTTC. The chain recombines TRBV10-3 with TRBJ2-7; possibly TRBD2 for D (6 bases). Germline loops: CDR1 ENHRY, CDR2 SYGVKD. V was cut by 6 bases and J by 0 bases, with 12 bases left in between. The CDR3 length is 14 residues.

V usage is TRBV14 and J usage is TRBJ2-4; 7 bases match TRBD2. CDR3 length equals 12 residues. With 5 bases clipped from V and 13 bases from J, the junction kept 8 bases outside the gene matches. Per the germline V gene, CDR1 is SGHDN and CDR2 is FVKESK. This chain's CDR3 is CASSAGALSQYF. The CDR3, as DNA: TGTGCCAGCAGCGCGGGAGCCTTATCCCAGTACTTC.

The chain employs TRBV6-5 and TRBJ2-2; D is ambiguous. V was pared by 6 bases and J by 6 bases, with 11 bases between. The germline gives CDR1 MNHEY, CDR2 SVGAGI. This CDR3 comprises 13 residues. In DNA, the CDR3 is TGTGCCAGCAGAAACCTCGCCCCCGGGGAGCTGTTTTTT. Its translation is CASRNLAPGELFF.